This T cell receptor (beta chain) stems from a study of HIV-infected patients and healthy controls. This clonotype occurred many times. This CDR3 has 14 amino acids. Trimming took 1 base from V and 8 from J; bases not matched to a gene: 5. The germline V gene has CDR1 LGHDT and CDR2 YNNKEL (reference sequence). A single record per CDR3 protein comes from TCRdb applying MiXCR to the 5' RACE reads. The sample carries about 64,000 distinct CDR3 sequences, around 21% recorded once. The origin of this receptor is a human donor in good health. The sequenced sample was CD4+ T cells from blood. V is TRBV3-1 and J is TRBJ1-2; 9 bases align to TRBD1. CDR3 loop: CASSQGGQGIGYTF. The CDR3 nucleotides read TGTGCCAGCAGCCAAGGGGGACAGGGAATCGGCTACACCTTC.